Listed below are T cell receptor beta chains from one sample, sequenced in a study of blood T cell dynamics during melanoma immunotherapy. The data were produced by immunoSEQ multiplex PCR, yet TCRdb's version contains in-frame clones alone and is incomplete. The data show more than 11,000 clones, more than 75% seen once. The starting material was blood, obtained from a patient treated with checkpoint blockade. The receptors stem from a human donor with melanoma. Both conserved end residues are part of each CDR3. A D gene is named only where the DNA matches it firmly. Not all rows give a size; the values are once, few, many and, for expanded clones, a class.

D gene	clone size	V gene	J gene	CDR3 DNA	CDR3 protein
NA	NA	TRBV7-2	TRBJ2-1	TGTGCCAGCAGCTTGTTGGGGGGCCGGAATGAGCAGTTCTTC	CASSLLGGRNEQFF
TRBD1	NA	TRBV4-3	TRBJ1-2	TGCGCCAGCAGCCAAGATCTAGGACAGGGTGGCTATGGCTACACCTTC	CASSQDLGQGGYGYTF
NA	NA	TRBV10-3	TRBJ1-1	TGTGCCATCACTTCTGGGGGGGAGACTGAAGCTTTCTTT	CAITSGGETEAFF
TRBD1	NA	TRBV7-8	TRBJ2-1	TGTGCCAGCAGCAAATCCGGGACAGGGGCATACAATGAGCAGTTCTTC	CASSKSGTGAYNEQFF
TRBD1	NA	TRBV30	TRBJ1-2	TGTGCCGGGACAGGGGGCTATCGGGGCTATGGCTACACCTTC	CAGTGGYRGYGYTF
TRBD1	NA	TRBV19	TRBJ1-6	TGTGCCAGTAGTGTACAGGGGAAGCATTCACCCCTCCACTTT	CASSVQGKHSPLHF
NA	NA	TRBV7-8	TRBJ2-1	TGTGCCAGCAGCAGAAGTGGCGGGCAGGGAAAATACAATGAGCAGTTCTTC	CASSRSGGQGKYNEQFF
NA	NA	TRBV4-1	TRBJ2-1	TGCGCCAGCAGCGGAATATCAGAGAATTCCTACAATGAGCAGTTCTTC	CASSGISENSYNEQFF
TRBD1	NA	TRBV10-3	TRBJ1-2	TGTGCCATCAGTGAGAGACAGGGCCTTCGCGGCTACACCTTC	CAISERQGLRGYTF
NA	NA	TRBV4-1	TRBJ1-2	TGCGCCAGCAGCCAATTTTCGGAGGGCCGATCCGCTGGCTACACCTTC	CASSQFSEGRSAGYTF
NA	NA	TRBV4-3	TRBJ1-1	TGCGCCAGCAGCCAGCATCGGAACACTGAAGCTTTCTTT	CASSQHRNTEAFF
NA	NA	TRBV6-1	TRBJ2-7	TGTGCCAGCAGTGAAGCCCCCCCGGGGGGCCCCTACGAGCAGTACTTC	CASSEAPPGGPYEQYF
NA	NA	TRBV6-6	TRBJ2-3	TGTGCGATAACAGGCCTCGGCACAGATACGCAGTATTTT	CAITGLGTDTQYF
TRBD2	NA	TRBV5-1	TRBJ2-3	TGCGCCAGCAGCTTGCCACTAGCGGGGGCAGATACGCAGTATTTT	CASSLPLAGADTQYF
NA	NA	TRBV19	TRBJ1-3	TGTGCCAGTAGTTTACCGCAGGTTTCGGGAAACACCATATATTTT	CASSLPQVSGNTIYF
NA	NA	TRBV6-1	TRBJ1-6	TGTGCCAGCAGTATGGCCAGAACCGAGGATTCACCCCTCCACTTT	CASSMARTEDSPLHF
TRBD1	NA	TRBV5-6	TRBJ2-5	TGTGCCAGCAGGGGGACAGGGAGGGAGACCCAGTACTTC	CASRGTGRETQYF
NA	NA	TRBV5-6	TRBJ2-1	TGTGCCAGCAGCATGGCCGGGGCTTACTACAATGAGCAGTTCTTC	CASSMAGAYYNEQFF
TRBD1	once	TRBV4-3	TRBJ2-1	TGCGCCAGCAGCCAAGTTCGCAGGGGGCGCGGTCCCTACAATGAGCAGTTCTTC	CASSQVRRGRGPYNEQFF
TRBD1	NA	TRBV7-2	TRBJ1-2	TGTGCCAGCAGCTTAGTTTCGGACAGGGCCTATGGCTACACCTTC	CASSLVSDRAYGYTF
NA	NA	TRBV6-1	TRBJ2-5	TGTGCCAGCAGATCCACGACCCTCCAAGAGACCCAGTACTTC	CASRSTTLQETQYF
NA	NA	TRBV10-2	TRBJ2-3	TGCGCCAGCAGTGAATCCCCAGATACGCAGTATTTT	CASSESPDTQYF
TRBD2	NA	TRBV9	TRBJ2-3	TGTGCCAGCAGCGTACGAGCGGGGTCAGATACGCAGTATTTT	CASSVRAGSDTQYF
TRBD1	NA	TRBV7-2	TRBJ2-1	TGTGCCAGCAGCTTAAGGACAGGGGGCGCGAATGAGCAGTTCTTC	CASSLRTGGANEQFF